Listed here is a single T cell receptor beta chain. The sample belongs to a study of T cells in localized non-small cell lung cancer. Data came from immunoSEQ multiplex PCR; TCRdb stores just in-frame clones and leaves some out. The data hold approximately 64,000 clones, with under 90% observed a single time. Trimming shortened V by 4 bases and J by 5 bases, and 15 bases separated the two germline ends. The CDR3 length is 14 residues. Germline assignment: CDR1 SGHRS and CDR2 YFSETQ. V and J are TRBV5-1 and TRBJ1-1; D possibly corresponds to TRBD1 (5 bases). This specimen was peripheral blood, taken before any cancer treatment. The sequence came from a woman aged 35 to 70 with stage I lung adenocarcinoma. CDR3: CASSQGVRRTEAFF. In DNA, the CDR3 is TGCGCCAGCAGCCAAGGGGTGAGGAGGACTGAAGCTTTCTTT.